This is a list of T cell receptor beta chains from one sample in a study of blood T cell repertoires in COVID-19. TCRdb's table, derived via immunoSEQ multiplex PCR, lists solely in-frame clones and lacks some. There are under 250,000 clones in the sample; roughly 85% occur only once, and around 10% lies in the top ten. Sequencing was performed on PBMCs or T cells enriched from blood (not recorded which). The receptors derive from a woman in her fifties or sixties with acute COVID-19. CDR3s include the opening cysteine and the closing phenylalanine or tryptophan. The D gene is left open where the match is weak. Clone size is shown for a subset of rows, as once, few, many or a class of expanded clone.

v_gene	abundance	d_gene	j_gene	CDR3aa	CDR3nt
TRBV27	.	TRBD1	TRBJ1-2	CASSFSGTGVRYTF	TGTGCCAGCAGTTTCTCCGGGACAGGGGTCCGCTACACCTTC
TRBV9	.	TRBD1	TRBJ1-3	CASSVGQGPSNSGNTIYF	TGTGCCAGCAGCGTAGGACAGGGGCCTAGCAACTCTGGAAACACCATATATTTT
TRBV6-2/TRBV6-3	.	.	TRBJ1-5	CASSQRAAPGGNQPQHF	TGTGCCAGCAGTCAGCGGGCGGCCCCAGGAGGCAATCAGCCCCAGCATTTT
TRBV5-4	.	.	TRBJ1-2	CASSRDAGGAYYGYTF	TGTGCCAGCAGCCGCGATGCGGGGGGCGCTTACTATGGCTACACCTTC
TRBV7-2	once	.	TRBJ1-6	CASSPPTGIGNSPLHF	TGTGCCAGCAGCCCCCCTACAGGAATTGGGAATTCACCCCTCCACTTT
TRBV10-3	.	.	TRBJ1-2	CAIGTRGGNYGYTF	TGTGCCATCGGGACACGGGGTGGTAACTATGGCTACACCTTC
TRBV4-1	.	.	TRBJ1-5	CASSQESQDISNQPQHF	TGCGCCAGCAGCCAAGAGTCCCAGGACATTAGCAATCAGCCCCAGCATTTT
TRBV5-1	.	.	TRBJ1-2	CASSLEGDGYTF	TGCGCCAGCAGCTTGGAGGGGGACGGCTACACCTTC
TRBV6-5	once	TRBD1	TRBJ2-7	CASSRQGGSYEQYF	TGTGCCAGCAGTCGACAGGGCGGCTCCTACGAGCAGTACTTC
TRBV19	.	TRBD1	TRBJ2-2	CASRQGSGELFF	TGTGCCAGTCGACAGGGATCGGGGGAGCTGTTTTTT
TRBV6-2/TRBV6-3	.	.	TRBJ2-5	CASSYPRYLETQYF	TGTGCCAGCAGTTACCCCAGGTACCTGGAGACCCAGTACTTC
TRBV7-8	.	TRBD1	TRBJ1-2	CASSTGTAVFYGYTF	TGTGCCAGCAGCACGGGGACAGCCGTATTCTATGGCTACACCTTC
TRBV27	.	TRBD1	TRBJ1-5	CASSGRQGAQPQHF	TGTGCCAGCAGCGGGAGGCAGGGGGCCCAGCCCCAGCATTTT
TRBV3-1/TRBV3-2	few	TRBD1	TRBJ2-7	CASSLTGGGDEQYF	TGTGCCAGCAGCCTTACAGGGGGTGGAGACGAGCAGTACTTC
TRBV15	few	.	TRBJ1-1	CATSRGGGLRTGAFF	TGTGCCACCAGCAGAGGCGGGGGCTTAAGGACGGGAGCTTTCTTT
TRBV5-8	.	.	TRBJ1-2	CASSPGITAGGYTF	TGTGCCAGCAGCCCCGGAATAACAGCGGGAGGCTACACCTTC
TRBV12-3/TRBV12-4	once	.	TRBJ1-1	CASSLKAGTEAFF	TGTGCCAGCAGTTTGAAGGCGGGCACTGAAGCTTTCTTT
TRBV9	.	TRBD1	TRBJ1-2	CASSPQGLGNYGYTF	TGTGCCAGCAGCCCACAGGGGTTAGGTAACTATGGCTACACCTTC
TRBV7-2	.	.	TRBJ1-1	CASSQVLGSGAFF	TGTGCCAGCAGCCAGGTGCTAGGGAGCGGAGCTTTCTTT
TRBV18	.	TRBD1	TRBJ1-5	CASSPQGAGQPQHF	TGTGCCAGCTCACCACAGGGGGCGGGTCAGCCCCAGCATTTT
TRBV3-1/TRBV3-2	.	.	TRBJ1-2	CASSQDRMVAGVEDYGYTF	TGTGCCAGCAGCCAAGATCGAATGGTGGCAGGGGTAGAGGACTATGGCTACACCTTC
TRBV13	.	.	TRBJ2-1	CASSLGAGSSYNEQFF	TGTGCCAGCAGCTTAGGTGCAGGAAGCTCCTACAATGAGCAGTTCTTC
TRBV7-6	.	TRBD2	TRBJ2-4	CASSLEAGEYGIQYF	TGTGCCAGCAGCTTAGAAGCGGGGGAGTACGGCATTCAGTACTTC
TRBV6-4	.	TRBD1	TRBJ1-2	CASRAGTGDNYGYTF	TGTGCCAGCAGAGCGGGGACAGGAGATAACTATGGCTACACCTTC
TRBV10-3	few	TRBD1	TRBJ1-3	CAISEYRGPENTIYF	TGTGCCATCAGTGAGTACAGGGGGCCCGAAAACACCATATATTTT
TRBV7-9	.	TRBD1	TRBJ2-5	CASSVGTGLTQETQYF	TGTGCCAGCAGCGTAGGGACAGGGCTCACTCAGGAGACCCAGTACTTC
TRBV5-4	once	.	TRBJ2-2	CASSRGRTGKAGELFF	TGTGCCAGCAGCCGCGGGAGGACAGGCAAGGCCGGGGAGCTGTTTTTT
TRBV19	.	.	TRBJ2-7	CASSNSLGYEQYF	TGTGCCAGTAGTAACTCACTCGGGTACGAGCAGTACTTC
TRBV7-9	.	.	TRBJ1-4	CASSLSTGKEKLFF	TGTGCCAGCAGCTTATCCACAGGGAAGGAAAAACTGTTTTTT
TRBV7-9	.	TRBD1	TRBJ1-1	CASSTWTGENTEAFF	TGTGCCAGCAGCACATGGACAGGAGAGAACACTGAAGCTTTCTTT
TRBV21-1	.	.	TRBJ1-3	CASSKVVRNRAVPGNTIYF	TGTGCCAGCAGCAAAGTTGTGAGGAACAGGGCGGTCCCAGGAAACACCATATATTTT
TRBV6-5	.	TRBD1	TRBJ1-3	CASSLGTGNGNTIYF	TGTGCCAGCAGTCTAGGGACAGGGAATGGAAACACCATATATTTT
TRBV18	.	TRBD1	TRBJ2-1	CASSNNRGNEQFF	TGTGCCAGCTCAAACAACAGGGGCAATGAGCAGTTCTTC
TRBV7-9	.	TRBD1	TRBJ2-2	CASSDGQGTGELFF	TGTGCCAGCAGCGATGGACAGGGAACCGGGGAGCTGTTTTTT
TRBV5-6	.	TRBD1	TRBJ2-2	CASSWGSGTDNTGELFF	TGTGCCAGCAGCTGGGGATCGGGGACAGATAACACCGGGGAGCTGTTTTTT
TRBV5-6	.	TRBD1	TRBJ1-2	CASSPGQGNYGYTF	TGTGCCAGCAGCCCTGGACAGGGTAACTATGGCTACACCTTC
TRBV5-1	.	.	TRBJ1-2	CASRQEGYGYTF	TGCGCCAGCAGACAGGAGGGCTATGGCTACACCTTC
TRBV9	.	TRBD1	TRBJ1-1	CASSVEGQGAREAFF	TGTGCCAGCAGCGTGGAAGGACAGGGGGCGCGTGAAGCTTTCTTT
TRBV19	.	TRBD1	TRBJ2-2	CASSTTGTGGTGELFF	TGTGCCAGTAGTACCACCGGGACAGGGGGCACCGGGGAGCTGTTTTTT
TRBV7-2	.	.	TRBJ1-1	CASSLGGGLTAAFF	TGTGCCAGCAGCTTAGGGGGGGGACTGACGGCAGCTTTCTTT
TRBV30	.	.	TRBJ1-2	CAWSVVPLDLF	TGTGCCTGGAGTGTAGTCCCCCTGGACTTGTTC
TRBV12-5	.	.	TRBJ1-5	CASGREGQPQHF	TGTGCTAGTGGACGGGAGGGTCAGCCCCAGCATTTT
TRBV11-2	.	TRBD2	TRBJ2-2	CASSLVGGGGGELFF	TGTGCCAGCAGCTTAGTAGGCGGGGGGGGCGGGGAGCTGTTTTTT
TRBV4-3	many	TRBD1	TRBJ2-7	CASSQEQGAFYEQYF	TGCGCCAGCAGCCAAGAACAGGGGGCGTTCTACGAGCAGTACTTC
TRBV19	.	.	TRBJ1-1	CASTATGYGVGTEAFF	TGTGCCAGTACGGCTACAGGGTACGGGGTCGGCACTGAAGCTTTCTTT
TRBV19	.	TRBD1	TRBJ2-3	CASSISGGSTDTQYF	TGTGCCAGTAGTATCTCAGGGGGCAGCACAGATACGCAGTATTTT
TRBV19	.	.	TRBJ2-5	CASSDGRRETQYF	TGTGCCAGTAGTGACGGGAGACGCGAGACCCAGTACTTC
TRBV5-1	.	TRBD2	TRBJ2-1	CASSTRTSGGAGSYNEQFF	TGCGCCAGCAGCACACGGACTAGCGGGGGGGCTGGTTCCTACAATGAGCAGTTCTTC
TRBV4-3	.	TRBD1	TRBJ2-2	CASSQDTGANTGELFF	TGCGCCAGCAGCCAAGATACAGGGGCGAACACCGGGGAGCTGTTTTTT
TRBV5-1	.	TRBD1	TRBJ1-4	CASSGGQGATNEKLFF	TGCGCCAGCAGCGGCGGACAGGGGGCAACTAATGAAAAACTGTTTTTT
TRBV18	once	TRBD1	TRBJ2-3	CASSPRAPGQGRSTDTQYF	TGTGCCAGCTCACCAAGGGCCCCGGGACAGGGGAGAAGCACAGATACGCAGTATTTT